This T cell receptor (beta chain) was documented in a study of CD8+CD57+ T cells in acquired aplastic anemia. Regarding the study as a whole: In common between the patients and the controls were twenty-nine CD8+ CDR3 sequences.

Genomic DNA served as template for TCR beta VDJ and CDR3 profiling. Using its own MiXCR run on the reads, TCRdb lists one record per CDR3 protein. The sample contains about 120,000 distinct CDR3 sequences, 45% to 60% of which appear only once. V was clipped by 3 bases and J by 9 bases; unmatched bases: 7. The CDR3 has 16 amino acids. CDR1 SGHVS and CDR2 FQNEAQ come from the germline V gene. In the case of this clonotype: The antigen is undetermined.

Patients picked for sequencing had shown CD8+CD57+ cell expansion detected by flow cytometry. The J gene is TRBJ1-6, the V gene TRBV7-8, with TRBD1 matching 11 bases. Sequencing was done on a sample of sorted CD4+, CD8+, or CD8+CD57+ T cells (not recorded which) from PBMCs. The sequence came from a human donor with aplastic anemia. CDR3 residues: CASSFTAGTGGSPLHF. CDR3 nucleotides: TGTGCCAGCAGCTTTACCGCCGGGACAGGGGGTTCACCCCTCCACTTT.